Each of the 8 T cell receptor beta chains below was sequenced from the same sample in a study of shared clonotypes between healthy human individuals. Libraries were prepared by immunoSEQ multiplex PCR; TCRdb keeps only in-frame clonotypes and omits some of them. The repertoire holds under 750,000 clones, around 77% seen once, with 1.8% in the top ten. The sequenced sample consisted of memory CD4+ T cells sorted from blood. Subset of the sample: CD45RA-negative fraction. The receptors here all came from a woman under 40 in good health.

In regard to this clone: The same CDR3 can be traced to other DNA sequences in this sample. The chain has TRBV5-1 and TRBJ2-5; D remains unclear. The CDR3 runs to 13 residues. Trimming pared 4 bases from V and 1 base from J, leaving 8 bases between. Germline lookup yields CDR1 SGHRS and CDR2 YFSETQ. The CDR3 DNA sequence: TGCGCCAGCAGCCCGGGCAGCCAAGAGACCCAGTACTTC. As protein: CASSPGSQETQYF.

The chain joins TRBV5-4 to TRBJ2-7; D is ambiguous. CDR3 length equals 14 residues. V was shortened by 0 bases and J by 2 bases, with 9 bases between the two germline ends. In germline, CDR1 is SGHNT, CDR2 YYREEE (reference sequence). The CDR3 bases are TGTGCCAGCAGCTTGGGTCAGACCACCTACGAGCAGTACTTC. It specifies CASSLGQTTYEQYF.

V usage is TRBV13 and J usage is TRBJ2-5; 9 positions match TRBD2. This CDR3 has 14 amino acids. Trimming took 5 bases from V and 3 from J; bases not matched to a gene: 4. Germline V gene data show CDR1 as PRHDT and CDR2 as FYEKMQ (reference sequence). The DNA of the CDR3 is TGTGCCAGCAGCCGGACTAGCGCCGAAGAGACCCAGTACTTC. This codes for CASSRTSAEETQYF.

The V gene is TRBV10-1, the J gene TRBJ2-7, with 7 bases identical to TRBD1. CDR1 is WNHNN and CDR2 is SYGVQD in the germline V gene (reference sequence). This CDR3 contains 14 residues. Losses at the gene ends were 5 bases for V and 0 bases for J; bases not matched to a gene: 4. The CDR3 sequence is CASSTGQSSYEQYF. The CDR3 DNA is TGCGCCAGCAGTACGGGACAGAGCTCCTACGAGCAGTACTTC.

V is TRBV4-1 and J is TRBJ2-1, with a tentative D call TRBD1 (6 bases). The V gene's germline CDR1 is MGHRA and CDR2 YSYEKL. The CDR3 is 14 residues long. V lost 4 bases and J lost 5, with 12 bases in between. The CDR3 bases are TGCGCCAGCAGCCCGGGACACGGGAACAATGAGCAGTTCTTC. Translation gives CASSPGHGNNEQFF.

Note on this clone: The DNA is left out, because the CDR3 cannot be placed on it with certainty; the CDR3 is given as TCRdb lists it. The V and J genes are TRBV25-1 and TRBJ2-2. The CDR3 extends over 13 residues, inclusive of both ends. In germline, CDR1 is MGHDK, CDR2 SYGVNS. This chain's CDR3 is CASSEFGAGELFF.

This clone turned up a few times. The rearrangement uses TRBV4-1 and TRBJ2-5; 11 bases map to TRBD2. Trimming took 4 bases from V and 2 from J; bases not matched to a gene: 9. This CDR3 has 17 amino acids. From germline, CDR1 is MGHRA and CDR2 YSYEKL. The CDR3 reads CASSPLGASGGQETQYF. DNA of the CDR3: TGCGCCAGCAGCCCCCTAGGGGCTAGCGGGGGGCAAGAGACCCAGTACTTC.

The rearrangement joins TRBV6-5 to TRBJ2-1; D might be TRBD1 (6 bases). The CDR3 loop spans 15 amino acids. Between the trimmed V and J ends, which lost 6 bases and 6 bases, there was a span of 18 bases. Germline CDR1 MNHEY, CDR2 SVGAGI. The chain's CDR3 is CASRPTGKTGNEQFF. CDR3 nucleotide sequence: TGTGCCAGCAGACCTACAGGGAAAACTGGCAATGAGCAGTTCTTC.